These 8 T cell receptor beta chains share one sample of origin, sequenced in a study of blood T cell repertoires in COVID-19 (dated by TCRdb to 2018 to 2020). Library preparation used the immunoSEQ multiplex PCR assay. TCRdb limited this immuneACCESS table to in-frame rearrangements with V and J called. A share of clones is missing; checked studies link under half to unresolved V genes, and the rest is unexplained. A total of about 330,000 clones appear in this sample, about 92% of them only once. Approximately 17% of the sample lies in the top ten. What was sequenced was PBMCs or T cells enriched from blood (not recorded which). The receptors shown here come from a woman in her twenties or thirties who had recovered from COVID-19.

This chain joins TRBV4-3 and TRBJ2-2, with a tentative D call TRBD2 (6 bases). The germline gives CDR1 LGHNA, CDR2 YSLEER. V dropped 1 base and J dropped 5 bases, with 11 bases sitting between them. The CDR3 spans 15 residues. The CDR3 sequence: CASSQAALATGELFF. The CDR3 DNA sequence: TGCGCCAGCAGCCAAGCGGCTCTAGCGACCGGGGAGCTGTTTTTT.

The chain employs TRBV19 and TRBJ1-2; D remains ambiguous. Germline V CDR1 and CDR2: LNHDA, SQIVND (reference sequence). V lost 3 bases and J lost 3, with 11 bases in between. The CDR3 covers 14 residues. The CDR3 sequence is CASSMSPSDYGYTF. In DNA, the CDR3 is TGTGCCAGTAGTATGTCTCCCTCAGACTATGGCTACACCTTC.

This clone was counted once. This rearrangement joins TRBV21-1 to TRBJ2-7; TRBD2, the D gene given by the table, was not confirmed from the DNA. TRBV21-1 counts as a pseudogene. CDR3 length: 14 amino acids. This chain's CDR3 is CASSGAGGLYEQYF. CDR3 coding DNA: TGTGCCAGCAGCGGAGCGGGGGGACTATACGAGCAGTACTTC.

The rearrangement joins TRBV20-1 to TRBJ2-5; 11 bases agree with TRBD2. The CDR3 extends over 16 amino acids. From germline, CDR1 is DFQATT and CDR2 SNEGSKA (reference sequence). V shed 3 bases, J shed 4 bases, and the junction held 10 bases outside the gene matches. CDR3 region: CSASRTLAGARETQYF. The CDR3 DNA follows: TGCAGTGCTAGTAGGACACTAGCGGGGGCCCGAGAGACCCAGTACTTC.

The V gene is TRBV28, the J gene TRBJ1-5, with D uncertain. This CDR3 is 13 amino acids long. Germline loops: CDR1 MDHEN, CDR2 SYDVKM. Trimming cost V 8 bases and J 3 bases, with 11 bases left between them. The CDR3 is CASSDILNQPQHF. For the CDR3, the DNA is TGTGCCAGCTCCGACATCCTCAATCAGCCCCAGCATTTT.

The chain couples TRBV2 to TRBJ1-2; 9 bases align to TRBD1. V lost 10 bases and J lost 7; bases outside the gene matches: 10. The length of the CDR3 is 13 residues. CDR1 is SNHLY, CDR2 FYNNEI, per germline. CDR3 nucleotides: TGTGCCACCCTACAGGACAGGGGTAGTGGCTACACCTTC. It is translated as CATLQDRGSGYTF.

The chain combines TRBV5-1 with TRBJ2-7; 7 nucleotides line up with TRBD1. Germline V lookup: CDR1 SGHRS, CDR2 YFSETQ. CDR3 size: 14 residues. V shed 4 bases and J 6 bases; nucleotides not matched to a gene: 10. CDR3 bases: TGCGCCAGCAGCGCCTGGGACAGCAACTCCGAGCAGTACTTC. Its translation is CASSAWDSNSEQYF. The full variable domain, with the rest looked up from reference TRBV5-1 and TRBJ2-7, is KAGVTQTPRYLIKTRGQQVTLSCSPISGHRSVSWYQQTPGQGLQFLFEYFSETQRNKGNFPGRFSGRQFSNSRSEMNVSTLELGDSALYLCASSAWDSNSEQYFGPGTRLTVT.

The J gene is TRBJ2-7, the V gene TRBV19, with D perhaps TRBD2 (6 bases). Trimming removed 4 bases at V and 0 bases at J, with 13 bases between. Germline CDR1 and CDR2: LNHDA and SQIVND (reference sequence). This CDR3 is 15 amino acids long. CDR3 in DNA: TGTGCCAGTAGTACGGCTAGCGCTAGCTCCTACGAGCAGTACTTC. It codes for CASSTASASSYEQYF.